Listed below are T cell receptor beta chains from one sample, sequenced in a study of blood T cell repertoires in COVID-19. TCRdb's copy holds only in-frame clones and misses some; the assay was immunoSEQ multiplex PCR. Of 150,000 to 200,000 clones listed, roughly 85% are singletons. The sample comprised peripheral blood. The receptor source for this set is a human donor with acute or convalescent COVID-19. The donor label of this sample is uncertain. The CDR3 runs from the conserved cysteine through the conserved F or W. The D gene is left open where the match is weak. Part of the rows lack a size; the others show once, few, many or a class for expanded clones.

J: TRBJ1-4; D: TRBD1; size: NA; V: TRBV5-6; DNA: TGTGCCAGCAGCTTGGCTCTTGGGACAGGGGACGAAAAACTGTTTTTT; CDR3: CASSLALGTGDEKLFF
J: TRBJ1-1; D: NA; size: NA; V: TRBV30; DNA: TGTGCCTGGACGGTAGGAGGGTCCCGAGGGAATTTAATGAACACTGAAGCTTTCTTT; CDR3: CAWTVGGSRGNLMNTEAFF
J: TRBJ2-3; D: NA; size: once; V: TRBV19; DNA: TGTGCCAGTAGTCCCAGGGGCGCAGATACGCAGTATTTT; CDR3: CASSPRGADTQYF
J: TRBJ1-4; D: TRBD1; size: NA; V: TRBV18; DNA: TGTGCCAGCTCACCGACAGGGCTAGATGAAAAACTGTTTTTT; CDR3: CASSPTGLDEKLFF
J: TRBJ1-1; D: NA; size: NA; V: TRBV6-5; DNA: TGTGCCAGCAGTTACCAGTGGAGGGGCACTGAAGCTTTCTTT; CDR3: CASSYQWRGTEAFF
J: TRBJ1-4; D: TRBD1; size: NA; V: TRBV4-2; DNA: TGTGCCAGCAGCTTTGGACAGGGGAATGAAAAACTGTTTTTT; CDR3: CASSFGQGNEKLFF
J: TRBJ1-2; D: NA; size: NA; V: TRBV28; DNA: TGTGCCAGCAGAACAGGTGTAGGATTTCTTTATGGCTACACCTTC; CDR3: CASRTGVGFLYGYTF
J: TRBJ1-1; D: NA; size: NA; V: TRBV6-5; DNA: TGTGCCAGCAGAGGGGCCCTGGGGAACACTGAAGCTTTCTTT; CDR3: CASRGALGNTEAFF
J: TRBJ2-2; D: TRBD2; size: NA; V: TRBV11-1; DNA: TGTGCCAGCAGCAGTACTAGCGGCATGAACACCGGGGAGCTGTTTTTT; CDR3: CASSSTSGMNTGELFF
J: TRBJ1-2; D: NA; size: NA; V: TRBV7-6; DNA: TGTGCCAGCAGCTTAGGCCCTGGGGGCAGGGAAGGCTACACCTTC; CDR3: CASSLGPGGREGYTF
J: TRBJ2-1; D: TRBD2; size: NA; V: TRBV19; DNA: TGTGCCAGTAGCAATCGGTTAGCGGGGGGCGAGAATGAGCAGTTCTTC; CDR3: CASSNRLAGGENEQFF
J: TRBJ1-2; D: TRBD1; size: NA; V: TRBV7-2; DNA: TGTGCCAGCAGCCCCCCCACAGGGGGCTATGGCTACACCTTC; CDR3: CASSPPTGGYGYTF
J: TRBJ1-6; D: TRBD1; size: NA; V: TRBV5-4; DNA: TGTGCCAGCAGCCATGCAACAGGGGGCTCCTATAATTCACCCCTCCACTTT; CDR3: CASSHATGGSYNSPLHF
J: TRBJ2-2; D: TRBD1; size: NA; V: TRBV27; DNA: TGTGCCAGCAGTTTAATGGGACAGGGGCTGAGAAGGGAGCTGTTTTTT; CDR3: CASSLMGQGLRRELFF
J: TRBJ1-6; D: NA; size: NA; V: TRBV3-1/TRBV3-2; DNA: TGTGCCAGCAGCCAACAGGATAATTCACCCCTCCACTTT; CDR3: CASSQQDNSPLHF
J: TRBJ1-2; D: NA; size: NA; V: TRBV24-1; DNA: TGTGCCACCAGTGACTCCCGGCGGAGGGATTCGGGCTACACCTTC; CDR3: CATSDSRRRDSGYTF
J: TRBJ2-7; D: NA; size: NA; V: TRBV7-2; DNA: TGTGCCAGCAGCTTAGAAATGGCCTCCTACGAGCAGTACTTC; CDR3: CASSLEMASYEQYF
J: TRBJ2-1; D: TRBD2; size: NA; V: TRBV5-4; DNA: TGTGCCAGCAGGACCCGCCGGGGGGGTGACAATGAGCAGTTCTTC; CDR3: CASRTRRGGDNEQFF
J: TRBJ1-5; D: NA; size: once; V: TRBV7-8; DNA: TGTGCCAGCAGCTTAGGGTTGGAGGTAAATCAGCCCCAGCATTTT; CDR3: CASSLGLEVNQPQHF
J: TRBJ2-4; D: TRBD1; size: NA; V: TRBV27; DNA: TGTGCCAGCAGTCCAACAGGGGGCCTAAACATTCAGTACTTC; CDR3: CASSPTGGLNIQYF